In this sample, the clone carrying this T cell receptor beta chain turned up a few times. The data are from a study of T-cell reconstitution after alpha-beta-depleted transplantation in children. This CDR3 comprises 15 residues. The V and J ends lost 4 bases and 6 bases, in that order; junction bases with no gene match: 6. From germline, CDR1 is MNHEY and CDR2 SVGAGI. As it was prepared, the TCRbeta library received unique molecular identifiers. TCRdb reanalysed the PCR reads using MiXCR and keeps one entry per CDR3 protein. The table has hundreds of thousands of distinct CDR3 sequences, approximately 12% seen once; the top ten hold roughly 4.3%.

Sequencing was performed on PBMCs, taken from the stem cell graft. The receptor comes from a human donor who donated a stem cell graft to a child with Fanconi anemia. The chain recombines TRBV6-5 with TRBJ1-6; the match to TRBD1 covers 7 bases. CDR3 DNA: TGTGCCAGCAGTTCTTTAGGGACAGCTAATTCACCCCTCCACTTT. Encoded protein: CASSSLGTANSPLHF.